This TCR beta chain was recovered during a study of a mutant IDH1 vaccine in newly diagnosed glioma listed by TCRdb under 2021. Context from the whole study: Of the approximately 35 treated patients, roughly 62% were male and approximately 38% were female, and the mean age was roughly 40 years. Longitudinal TCRB deep sequencing was done for some 26 treated patients, wherever samples were available for exploratory analyses. Before enrollment, patients had received standard therapy of radiotherapy alone, temozolomide alone, or radiochemotherapy with temozolomide; most received the combination. Peripheral blood was drawn at six visits: V03 (baseline), V05, V07, V10, V12 and V13. What the work shows at the level of the full study, not this receptor alone: PBMC samples for TCRB deep sequencing were selected based on availability. The authors stated that sample limitations prevented analyses of patient blood samples from being reproduced. Pseudoprogression appeared unrelated to alterations in the top peripheral T cell clonotypes detected by TCRB sequencing. Immune responses induced by the vaccine were seen in roughly 92% of patients across multiple MHC alleles.

The library was built by means of the immunoSEQ multiplex PCR assay. Rearranged TCR beta chain sequences were amplified with the hsTCRB Kit following the manufacturer's protocol. An Illumina MiSeq was used to sequence the TCRB libraries. As for the authors' bioinformatics: The proprietary platform of the kit vendor was used for demultiplexing, trimming and gene mapping. Not all clones reach the TCRdb copy of this immuneACCESS table, which keeps in-frame sequences only. Checked studies attribute under half of the gap to unresolved V genes and leave the rest unexplained. The D gene and trimming were derived from the DNA, and the V and J assignments and clone size from that table. This sample comprises some 23,000 clones, about 92% of them detected only once. Clones ranked in the top ten supply approximately 1.1% of the sample. Taken with the paper, the label for time point translates to: baseline, week 1 (first vaccination visit). This sample's treatment or condition label indicates: pre-vaccination baseline after standard-of-care therapy. Newly diagnosed WHO grade 3 or 4 IDH1-mutant astrocytomas showing loss of nuclear ATRX were present in the donors. The samples were drawn from NOA16, a multicentre, single-arm, open-label phase I trial in Germany that tested a mutant IDH1 peptide vaccine in humans for the first time. Blood drawn at visit V03 was used as the baseline sample for immunogenicity testing. Genomic DNA for TCRB sequencing was extracted from EDTA blood using the DNeasy Blood and Tissue Kit.

Note on this clone: This clone's antigen is unknown. Within one base of it there is no much larger clone, and no base qualities were kept.

For this chain, trimming is 3 bases at the V end and 1 base at the J end, and the number of junction bases without a gene match is 7. CDR1 SGHRS and CDR2 YFSETQ were looked up in the germline V gene. Including cysteine and phenylalanine, the CDR3 has 16 amino acids. Kept here is only the CDR3 DNA, which spans 48 bases and is read in frame from base 1. This chain is built from TRBV5-1 and TRBJ2-5; 9 bases in between match TRBD2. The sequencing used PBMCs, collected from a glioma patient treated with radiotherapy, temozolomide or both. This TCR was sampled from a man aged 40-49 years with glioma. The nucleotide sequence is TGCGCCAGCAGCTCGTTAGCGGGAGTCCTCCAAGAGACCCAGTACTTC. Translated, it gives CASSSLAGVLQETQYF.